This TCR beta chain derives from a study of identical twins' blood T cells. Concerning this clonotype itself: A much larger clone lies a single base off, so this may be a read error.

TCRdb recomputed calls from the 5' RACE reads with MiXCR, one row per CDR3 protein. The table shows around 380,000 distinct CDR3 sequences, with around 30% occurring only once. The CDR3 is 12 amino acids. Germline V CDR1 and CDR2: SNHLY, FYNNEI. This TCR was sampled from a woman aged 18-49 years in good health. The sequencing input was PBMCs. The V call is TRBV2, the J call TRBJ1-1; D is ambiguous. CDR3 in DNA: TGTGCCAGCAGTGCCCAGAACACTGAAGCTTCCTTT. Amino acids: CASSAQNTEASF.